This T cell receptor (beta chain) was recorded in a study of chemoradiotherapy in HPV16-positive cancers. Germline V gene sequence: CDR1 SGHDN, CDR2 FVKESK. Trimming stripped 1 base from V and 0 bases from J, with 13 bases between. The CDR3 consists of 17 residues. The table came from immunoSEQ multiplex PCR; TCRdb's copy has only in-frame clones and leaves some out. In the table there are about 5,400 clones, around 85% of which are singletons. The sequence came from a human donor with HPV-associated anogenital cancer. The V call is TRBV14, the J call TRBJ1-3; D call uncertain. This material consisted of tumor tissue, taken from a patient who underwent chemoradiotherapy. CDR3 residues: CASSQVGYGDSGNTIYF. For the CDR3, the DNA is TGTGCCAGCAGCCAAGTGGGCTACGGGGACTCTGGAAACACCATATATTTT.